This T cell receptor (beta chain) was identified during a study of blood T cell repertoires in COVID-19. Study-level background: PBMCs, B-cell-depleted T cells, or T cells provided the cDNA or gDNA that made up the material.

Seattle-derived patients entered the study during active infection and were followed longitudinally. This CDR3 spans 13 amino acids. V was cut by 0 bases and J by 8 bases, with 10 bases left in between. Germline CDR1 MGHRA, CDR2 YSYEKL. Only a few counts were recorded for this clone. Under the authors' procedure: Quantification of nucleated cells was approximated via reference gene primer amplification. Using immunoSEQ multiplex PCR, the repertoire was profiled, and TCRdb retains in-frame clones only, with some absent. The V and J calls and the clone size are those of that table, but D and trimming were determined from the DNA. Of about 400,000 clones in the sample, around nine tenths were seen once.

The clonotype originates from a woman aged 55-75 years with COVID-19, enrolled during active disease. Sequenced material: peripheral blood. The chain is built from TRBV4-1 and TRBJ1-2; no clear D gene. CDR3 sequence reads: CASSQDGGYGYTF. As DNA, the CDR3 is TGCGCCAGCAGCCAAGATGGAGGGTACGGCTACACCTTC.